These T cell receptor beta chains were read from a single sample in a study of cytomegalovirus exposure and HLA in healthy donors. The data were produced by immunoSEQ multiplex PCR, yet TCRdb's version contains in-frame clones alone and is incomplete. Of approximately 170,000 clones in the sample, 68% were seen once. Sequences were obtained from PBMCs. All receptors derive from a man in his forties or fifties in good health and CMV-seronegative. Each CDR3 is given with its conserved first and last residue. The order of the fields is clone size, V gene, CDR3 length, J gene, D gene, CDR3 DNA, CDR3 protein. D genes are given only for firm matches. Rows give clone size only sometimes, using once, few, many, or a class for an expanded clone.

.	TRBV5-5	13	TRBJ1-1	.	TGTGCCAGCTCGGGACTCGGAGTGACTGAAGCTTTCTTT	CASSGLGVTEAFF
few	TRBV6-1	15	TRBJ2-2	TRBD2	TGTGCCAGCAGTGTGGAGCGGGGGTGGGCCGGGGAGCTGTTTTTT	CASSVERGWAGELFF
few	TRBV9	13	TRBJ1-2	.	TGTGCCAGCAGCGTAGGAGGGAACTATGGCTACACCTTC	CASSVGGNYGYTF
.	TRBV28	14	TRBJ2-7	TRBD1	TGTGCCAGCAGCCCAGACAGGGTTCGCTACGAGCAGTACTTC	CASSPDRVRYEQYF
.	TRBV4-1	16	TRBJ1-2	TRBD1	TGCGCCAGCAGCGTAGCCCCCGGGACAGGGAGTAGTGGCTACACCTTC	CASSVAPGTGSSGYTF
.	TRBV6-5	16	TRBJ1-2	TRBD1	TGTGCCAGCAGTTACCTGACAGGGGCTTTAAACTATGGCTACACCTTC	CASSYLTGALNYGYTF
.	TRBV18	13	TRBJ1-5	.	TGTGCCAGCTCACCACGGGGAGGGCCGCCCCAGCATTTT	CASSPRGGPPQHF
.	TRBV11-3	17	TRBJ1-1	.	TGTGCCAGCAGCTTAGGTATTTTCGGACACCCGAACACTGAAGCTTTCTTT	CASSLGIFGHPNTEAFF
.	TRBV28	14	TRBJ2-7	TRBD1	TGTGCCAGCAGTTTCAGGACAGGGACCCTAGAGCAGTACTTC	CASSFRTGTLEQYF
.	TRBV19	13	TRBJ1-5	.	TGTGCCAGTAGAGGGGGTGGCAATCAGCCCCAGCATTTT	CASRGGGNQPQHF